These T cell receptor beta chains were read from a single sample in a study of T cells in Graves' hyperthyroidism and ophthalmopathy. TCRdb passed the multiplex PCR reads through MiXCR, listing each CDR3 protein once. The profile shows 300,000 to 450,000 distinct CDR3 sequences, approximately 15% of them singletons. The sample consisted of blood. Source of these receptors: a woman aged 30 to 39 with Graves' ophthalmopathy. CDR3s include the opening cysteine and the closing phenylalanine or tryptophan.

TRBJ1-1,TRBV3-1,CASSLGTAPWAFF
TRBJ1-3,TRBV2,CASSPGTGGAGNTIYF
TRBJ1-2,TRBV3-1,CASSQETGGHGYTF
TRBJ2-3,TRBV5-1,CASSTQGDPDTQYF
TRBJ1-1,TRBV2,CASSRTGDGSEAFF
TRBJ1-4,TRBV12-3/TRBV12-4,CASSLGVRRATNEKLFF
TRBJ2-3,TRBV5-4,CASSLGPGGTDTQYF
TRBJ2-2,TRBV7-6,CASSLVAGRPGELFF
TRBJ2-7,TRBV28,CASIPDRVEYEQYF
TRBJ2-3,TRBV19,CASSILRSGRAVIQGVDTQYF
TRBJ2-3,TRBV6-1,CASRPDLVGDLDTQYF
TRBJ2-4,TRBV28,CASSLLDRGPVRNIQYF
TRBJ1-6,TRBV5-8,CASSLELGSSSYNSPLHF
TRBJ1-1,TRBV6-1,CASSPGRRNTEAFF
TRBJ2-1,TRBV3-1,CASSRTGWLAGNNEQFF
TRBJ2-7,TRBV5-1,CASSLVGDPSYEQYF
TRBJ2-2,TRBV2,CASSAVRGGTGELFF
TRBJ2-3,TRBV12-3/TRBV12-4,CASSSISTSGGGMQYF
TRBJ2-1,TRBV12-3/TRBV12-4,CASSVWGQGRNEQFF
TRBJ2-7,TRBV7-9,CASSLAYREEQYF
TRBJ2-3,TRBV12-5,CASAAPSADTQYF
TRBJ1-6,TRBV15,CATSRGVDSPLHF
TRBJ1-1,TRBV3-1,CASSQGIRRTSNTEAFF
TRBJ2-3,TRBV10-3,CAIRQARTDTQYF
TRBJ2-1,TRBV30,CAWESGNGATPGFF
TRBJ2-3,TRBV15,CATSRMDDTDTQYF
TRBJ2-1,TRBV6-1,CASSETGYNEQFF
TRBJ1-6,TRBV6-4,CASRAGTENSPLHF
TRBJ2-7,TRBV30,CAWSDQAPYEQYF